Listed here is a single T cell receptor (beta chain). These data are taken from a study of blood T cell repertoires in COVID-19. CDR1 and CDR2 from the germline V gene are LGHDT and YNNKEL (reference sequence). This CDR3 spans 14 amino acids. V gave up 3 bases and J gave up 6 bases, with 12 bases separating them. Measured with immunoSEQ multiplex PCR; TCRdb has only the in-frame clones, and not every one. The sample includes under 300,000 clones, around nine tenths seen only once; the top ten take about 7.1%. The sequenced material came from peripheral blood. This chain joins TRBV3-1 (or the pseudogene TRBV3-2) and TRBJ2-1; D uncertain. The source is a woman in her seventies with active or convalescent COVID-19. CDR3: CASSQSTALNEQFF. CDR3 DNA sequence: TGTGCCAGCAGCCAGTCTACAGCTCTCAATGAGCAGTTCTTC.